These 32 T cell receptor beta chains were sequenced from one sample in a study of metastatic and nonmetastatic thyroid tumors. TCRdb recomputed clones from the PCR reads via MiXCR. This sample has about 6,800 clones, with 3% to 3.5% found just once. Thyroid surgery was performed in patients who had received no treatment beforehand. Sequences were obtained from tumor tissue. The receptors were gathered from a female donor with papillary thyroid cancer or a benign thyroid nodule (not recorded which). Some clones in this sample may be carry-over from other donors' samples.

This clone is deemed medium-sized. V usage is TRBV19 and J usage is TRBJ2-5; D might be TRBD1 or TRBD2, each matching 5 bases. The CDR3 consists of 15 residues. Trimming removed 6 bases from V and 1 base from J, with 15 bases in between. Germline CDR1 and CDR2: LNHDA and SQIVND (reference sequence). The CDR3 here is CASRRGNQGQETQYF. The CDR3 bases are TGTGCCAGTAGAAGAGGGAATCAGGGCCAAGAGACCCAGTACTTC.

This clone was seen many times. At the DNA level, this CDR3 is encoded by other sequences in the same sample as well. CDR3 loop: CASSLYIGQASGRNTEAFF. The CDR3, as DNA: TGTGCCAGCAGCTTGTATATCGGGCAGGCTTCAGGAAGGAACACTGAAGCTTTCTTT. The V and J genes are TRBV5-6 and TRBJ1-1; D is unresolved. V lost 1 base and J 1 base, leaving 23 bases between the germline ends. CDR3 length: 19 residues. CDR1 SGHDT and CDR2 YYEEEE come from the germline V gene.

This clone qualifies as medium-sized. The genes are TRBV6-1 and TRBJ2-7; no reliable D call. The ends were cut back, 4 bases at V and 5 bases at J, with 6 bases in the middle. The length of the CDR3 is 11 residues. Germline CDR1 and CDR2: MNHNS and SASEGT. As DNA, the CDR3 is TGTGCCAGCAGTGTTCTAGACGAGCAGTACTTC. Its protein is CASSVLDEQYF.

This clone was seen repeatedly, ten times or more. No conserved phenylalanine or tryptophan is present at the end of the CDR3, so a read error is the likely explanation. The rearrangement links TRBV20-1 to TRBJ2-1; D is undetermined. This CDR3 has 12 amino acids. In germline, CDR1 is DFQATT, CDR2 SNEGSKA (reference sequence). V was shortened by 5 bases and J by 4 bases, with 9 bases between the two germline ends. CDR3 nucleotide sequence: TGCAGTGCTCGCGGTCTTTACAATGAGCAGTTCCTC. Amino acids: CSARGLYNEQFL.

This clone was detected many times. The CDR3 DNA reads as TGTGCCAGCAGCAGGGACTCTCAGACGTACAATGAGCAGTTCTTC. This gives the protein CASSRDSQTYNEQFF. V is TRBV6-1 and J is TRBJ2-1, with D possibly matching TRBD2 (6 bases). This CDR3 is 15 amino acids long. V dropped 6 bases and J dropped 4 bases, with 16 bases sitting between them. Germline V gives CDR1 MNHNS, CDR2 SASEGT.

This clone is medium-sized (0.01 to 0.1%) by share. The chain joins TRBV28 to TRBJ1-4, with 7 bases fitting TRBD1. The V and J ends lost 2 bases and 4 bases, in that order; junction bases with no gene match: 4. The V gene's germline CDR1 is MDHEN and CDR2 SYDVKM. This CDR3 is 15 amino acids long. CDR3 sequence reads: CASSLGGGDNEKLFF. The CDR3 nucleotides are TGTGCCAGCAGTTTAGGAGGGGGCGATAATGAAAAACTGTTTTTT.

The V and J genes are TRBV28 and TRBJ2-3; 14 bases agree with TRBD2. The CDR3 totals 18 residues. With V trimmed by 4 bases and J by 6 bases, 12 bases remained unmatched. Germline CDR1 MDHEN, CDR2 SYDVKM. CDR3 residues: CASSSYLGLAGGEDTQYF. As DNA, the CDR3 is TGTGCCAGCAGTTCATACCTCGGACTAGCGGGAGGAGAGGATACGCAGTATTTT.

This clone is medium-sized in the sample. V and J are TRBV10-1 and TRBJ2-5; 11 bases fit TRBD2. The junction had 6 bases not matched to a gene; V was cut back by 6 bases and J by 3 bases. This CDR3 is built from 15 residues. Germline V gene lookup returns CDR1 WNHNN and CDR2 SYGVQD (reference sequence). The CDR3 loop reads CASSAIAGGEETQYF. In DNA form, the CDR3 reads TGCGCCAGCAGCGCCATAGCGGGAGGGGAAGAGACCCAGTACTTC.

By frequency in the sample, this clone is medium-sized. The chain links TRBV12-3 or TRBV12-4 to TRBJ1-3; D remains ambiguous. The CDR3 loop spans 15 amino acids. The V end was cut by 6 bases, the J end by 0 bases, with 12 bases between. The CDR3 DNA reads TGTGCCAGCAGGCCCGCAGGCTACTCTGGAAACACCATATATTTT. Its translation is CASRPAGYSGNTIYF.

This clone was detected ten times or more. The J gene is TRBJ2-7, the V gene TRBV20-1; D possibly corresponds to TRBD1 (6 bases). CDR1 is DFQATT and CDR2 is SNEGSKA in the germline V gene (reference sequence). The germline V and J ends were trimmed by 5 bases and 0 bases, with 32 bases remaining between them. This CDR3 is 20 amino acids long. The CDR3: CSAESLTGTWERRSSYEQYF. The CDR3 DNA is TGCAGTGCTGAGTCGCTAACCGGGACATGGGAGCGTAGGAGCTCCTACGAGCAGTACTTC.

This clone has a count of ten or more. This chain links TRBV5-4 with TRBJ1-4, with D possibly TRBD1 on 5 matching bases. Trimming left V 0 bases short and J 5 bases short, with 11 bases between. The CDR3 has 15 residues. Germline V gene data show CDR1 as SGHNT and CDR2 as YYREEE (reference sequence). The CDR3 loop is CASSLAGAGNEKLFF. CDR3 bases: TGTGCCAGCAGCTTGGCCGGGGCAGGCAATGAAAAACTGTTTTTT.

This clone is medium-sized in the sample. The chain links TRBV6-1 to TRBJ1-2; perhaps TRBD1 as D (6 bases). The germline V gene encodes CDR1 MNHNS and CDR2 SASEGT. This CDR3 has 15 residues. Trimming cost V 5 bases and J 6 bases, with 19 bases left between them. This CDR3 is CASSPSWGAPNGYTF. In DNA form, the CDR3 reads TGTGCCAGCAGTCCCTCCTGGGGGGCGCCGAATGGCTACACCTTC.

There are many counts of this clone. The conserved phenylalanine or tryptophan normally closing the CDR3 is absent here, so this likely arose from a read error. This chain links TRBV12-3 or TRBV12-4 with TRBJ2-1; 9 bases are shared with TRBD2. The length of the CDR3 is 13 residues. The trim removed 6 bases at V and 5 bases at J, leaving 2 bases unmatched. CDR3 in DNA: TGTGCCAGCAGGGGGACTAGCAACAATGAGCAGTTCGTC. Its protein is CASRGTSNNEQFV.

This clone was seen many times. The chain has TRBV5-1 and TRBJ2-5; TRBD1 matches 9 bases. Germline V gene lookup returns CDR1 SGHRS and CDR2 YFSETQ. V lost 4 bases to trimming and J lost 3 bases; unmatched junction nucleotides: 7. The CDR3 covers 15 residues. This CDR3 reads CASSANTGGEETQYF. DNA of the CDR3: TGCGCCAGCAGCGCAAATACAGGGGGCGAAGAGACCCAGTACTTC.

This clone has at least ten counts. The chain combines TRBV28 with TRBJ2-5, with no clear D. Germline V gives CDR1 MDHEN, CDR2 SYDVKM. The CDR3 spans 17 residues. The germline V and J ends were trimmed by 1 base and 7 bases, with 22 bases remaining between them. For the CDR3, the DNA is TGTGCCAGCAGTTTATCCGGGCAGCCCTCCGGTATGGGGACCCAGTACTTC. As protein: CASSLSGQPSGMGTQYF.

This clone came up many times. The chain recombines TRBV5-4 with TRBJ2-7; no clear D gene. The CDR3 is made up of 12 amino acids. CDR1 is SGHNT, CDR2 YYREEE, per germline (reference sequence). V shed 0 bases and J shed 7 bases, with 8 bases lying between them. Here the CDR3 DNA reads TGTGCCAGCAGCTTGGACCTGGGGGAGCAGTACTTC. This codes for CASSLDLGEQYF.

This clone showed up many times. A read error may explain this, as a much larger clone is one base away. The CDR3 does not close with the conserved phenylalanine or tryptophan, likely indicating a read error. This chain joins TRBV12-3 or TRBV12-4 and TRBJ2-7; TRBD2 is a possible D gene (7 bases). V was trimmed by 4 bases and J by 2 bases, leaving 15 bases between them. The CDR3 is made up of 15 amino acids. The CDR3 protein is CASSWGGLKAYEQYL. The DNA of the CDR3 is TGTGCCAGCAGTTGGGGGGGGCTCAAGGCCTACGAGCAGTACCTC.

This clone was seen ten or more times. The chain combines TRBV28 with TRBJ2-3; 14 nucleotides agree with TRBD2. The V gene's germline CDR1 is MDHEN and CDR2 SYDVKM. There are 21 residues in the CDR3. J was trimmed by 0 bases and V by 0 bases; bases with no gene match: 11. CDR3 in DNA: TGTGCCAGCAGTTTATGGGGGGAGGGACTAGCGGGAGAGTATAGCACAGATACGCAGTATTTT. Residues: CASSLWGEGLAGEYSTDTQYF.

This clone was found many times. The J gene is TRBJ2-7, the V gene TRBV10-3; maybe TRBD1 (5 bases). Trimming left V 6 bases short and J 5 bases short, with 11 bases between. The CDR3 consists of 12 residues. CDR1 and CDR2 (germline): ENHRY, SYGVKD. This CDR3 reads CAIRDSNHEQYF. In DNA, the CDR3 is TGTGCCATCAGAGACAGTAACCACGAGCAGTACTTC.

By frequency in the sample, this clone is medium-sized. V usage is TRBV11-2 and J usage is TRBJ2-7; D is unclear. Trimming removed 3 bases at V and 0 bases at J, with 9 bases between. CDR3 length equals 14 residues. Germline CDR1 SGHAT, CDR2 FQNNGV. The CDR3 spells CASSFDPSSYEQYF. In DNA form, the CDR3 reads TGTGCCAGCAGCTTCGACCCGAGCTCCTACGAGCAGTACTTC.

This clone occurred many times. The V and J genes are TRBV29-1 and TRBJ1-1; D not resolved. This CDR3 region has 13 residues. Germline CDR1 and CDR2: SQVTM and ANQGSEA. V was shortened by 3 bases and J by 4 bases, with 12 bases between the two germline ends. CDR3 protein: CSVDEAISTEAFF. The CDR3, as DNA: TGCAGCGTTGACGAGGCGATCTCCACTGAAGCTTTCTTT.

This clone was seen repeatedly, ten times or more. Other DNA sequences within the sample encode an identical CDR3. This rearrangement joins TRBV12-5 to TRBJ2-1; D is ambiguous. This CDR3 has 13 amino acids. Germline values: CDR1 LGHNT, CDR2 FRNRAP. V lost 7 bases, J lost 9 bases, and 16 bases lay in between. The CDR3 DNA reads TGTGCTAGTGCCCTCTCCGACGGCCTTGAGCAGTTCTTC. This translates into CASALSDGLEQFF.

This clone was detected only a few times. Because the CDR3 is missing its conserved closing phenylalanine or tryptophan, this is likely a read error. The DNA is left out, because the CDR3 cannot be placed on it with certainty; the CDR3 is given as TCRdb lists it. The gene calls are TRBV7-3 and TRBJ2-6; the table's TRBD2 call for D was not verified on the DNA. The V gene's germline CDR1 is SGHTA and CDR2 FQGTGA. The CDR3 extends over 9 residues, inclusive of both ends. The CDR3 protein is CASSLNSGS.

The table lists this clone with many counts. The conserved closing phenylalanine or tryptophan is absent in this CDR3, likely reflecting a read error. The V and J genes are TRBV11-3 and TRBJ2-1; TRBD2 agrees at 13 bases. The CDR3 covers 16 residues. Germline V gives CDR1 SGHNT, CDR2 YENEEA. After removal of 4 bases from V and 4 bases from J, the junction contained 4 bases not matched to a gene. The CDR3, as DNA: TGTGCCAGCAGCTCGGGACTAGCGGGATTTTACAATGAGCAGTTCGTC. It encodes CASSSGLAGFYNEQFV.

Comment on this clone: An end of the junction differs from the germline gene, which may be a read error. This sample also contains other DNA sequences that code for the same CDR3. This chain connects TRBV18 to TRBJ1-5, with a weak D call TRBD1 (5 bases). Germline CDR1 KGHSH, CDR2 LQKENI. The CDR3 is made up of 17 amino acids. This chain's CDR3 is CASSPFQKGPGSQPQHF. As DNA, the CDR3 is TGTGCCAGCTCACCCTTTCAAAAGGGGCCTGGCTCTCAGCCCCAACATTTT.

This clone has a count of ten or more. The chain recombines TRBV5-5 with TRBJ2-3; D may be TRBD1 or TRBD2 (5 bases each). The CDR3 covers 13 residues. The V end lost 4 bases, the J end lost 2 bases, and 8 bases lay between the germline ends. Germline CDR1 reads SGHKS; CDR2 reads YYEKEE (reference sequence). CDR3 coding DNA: TGTGCCAGCAGCCGGGGACCCACAGATACGCAGTATTTT. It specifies CASSRGPTDTQYF.

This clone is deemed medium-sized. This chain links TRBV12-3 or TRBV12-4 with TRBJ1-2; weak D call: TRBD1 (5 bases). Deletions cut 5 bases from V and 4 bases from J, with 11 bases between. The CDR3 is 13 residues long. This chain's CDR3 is CASSRTHTYGYTF. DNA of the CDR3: TGTGCCAGCAGTAGGACACACACCTATGGCTACACCTTC.

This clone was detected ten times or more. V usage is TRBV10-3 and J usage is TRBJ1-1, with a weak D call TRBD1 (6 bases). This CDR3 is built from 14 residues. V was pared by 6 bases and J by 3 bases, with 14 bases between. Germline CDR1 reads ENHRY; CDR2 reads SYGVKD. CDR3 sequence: CAIRPGEGDTEAFF. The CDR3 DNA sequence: TGTGCCATCAGGCCAGGGGAGGGGGACACTGAAGCTTTCTTT.

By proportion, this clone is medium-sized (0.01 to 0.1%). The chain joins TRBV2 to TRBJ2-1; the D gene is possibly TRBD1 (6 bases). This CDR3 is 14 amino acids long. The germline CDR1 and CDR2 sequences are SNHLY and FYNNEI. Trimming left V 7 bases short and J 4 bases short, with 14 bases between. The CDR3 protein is CASTRDTTYNEQFF. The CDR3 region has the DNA TGTGCCAGCACCCGGGACACAACTTACAATGAGCAGTTCTTC.

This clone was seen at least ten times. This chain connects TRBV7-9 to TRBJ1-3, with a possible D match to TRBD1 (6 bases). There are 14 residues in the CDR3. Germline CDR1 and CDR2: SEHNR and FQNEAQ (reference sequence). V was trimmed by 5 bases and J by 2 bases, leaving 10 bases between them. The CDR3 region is CASSTRDTGNTIYF. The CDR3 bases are TGTGCCAGCAGCACGCGGGACACTGGAAACACCATATATTTT.

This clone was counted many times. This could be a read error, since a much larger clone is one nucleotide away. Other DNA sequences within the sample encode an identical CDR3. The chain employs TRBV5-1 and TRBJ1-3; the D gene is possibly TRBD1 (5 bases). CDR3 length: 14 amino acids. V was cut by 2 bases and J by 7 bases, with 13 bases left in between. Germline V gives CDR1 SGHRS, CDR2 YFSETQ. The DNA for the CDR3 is TGCGCCAGCAGCTTCACAGGACAAAGTAACACCATATATTTT. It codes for CASSFTGQSNTIYF.

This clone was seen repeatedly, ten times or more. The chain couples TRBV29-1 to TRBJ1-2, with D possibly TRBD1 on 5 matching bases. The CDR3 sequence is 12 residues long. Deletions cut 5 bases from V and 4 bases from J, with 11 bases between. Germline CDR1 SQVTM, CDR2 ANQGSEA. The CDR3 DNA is TGCAGCGTTAGCCCGGGGGGCTATGGCTACACCTTC. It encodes CSVSPGGYGYTF.